Each of the 15 T cell receptor beta chains below was sequenced from the same sample in a study of T cell responses to AZD1222 COVID-19 vaccine (dated by TCRdb to the early 2020s). The time point label here, explained by the study, means: about 28 days (+/-7) after the second vaccine dose. Library prep was done by the immunoSEQ multiplex PCR assay. Here the immuneACCESS table is served through TCRdb, limited to in-frame sequences with V and J called. Missing clones are a known gap in these copies; in checked studies unresolved V genes cover under half, and the rest lacks a known reason. Counted in this sample were roughly 120,000 clones; roughly 93% of them appeared once. The biggest ten clones account for more than 1.5% of the sample. The starting material was peripheral blood, obtained 28 days after the second AZD1222 dose. These receptors were taken from an adult who received the AZD1222 COVID-19 vaccine.

The rearrangement links TRBV21-1 to TRBJ1-5. TRBV21-1 is a documented pseudogene. The CDR3 is 16 residues long. The CDR3 reads CASSKRGGQINQPQHF. In DNA form, the CDR3 reads TGTGCCAGCAGCAAACGGGGGGGACAGATCAATCAGCCCCAGCATTTT.

The rearrangement uses TRBV11-2 and TRBJ1-2; D uncertain. Trimming stripped 5 bases from V and 4 bases from J, with 8 bases between. The CDR3 sequence is 12 residues long. The germline V gene encodes CDR1 SGHAT and CDR2 FQNNGV. Here the CDR3 reads CASSPRSYGYTF. CDR3 DNA: TGTGCCAGCAGCCCCAGATCCTATGGCTACACCTTC.

The chain has TRBV5-1 and TRBJ2-7, with TRBD1 as a possible D gene (5 bases). V lost 0 bases and J lost 0, with 10 bases in between. This CDR3 spans 15 amino acids. The germline V gene encodes CDR1 SGHRS and CDR2 YFSETQ. The CDR3 bases are TGCGCCAGCAGCTTGGTAACAGGTAACTCCTACGAGCAGTACTTC. Protein sequence: CASSLVTGNSYEQYF. Filled out from reference TRBV5-1 and TRBJ2-7, the complete variable domain reads KAGVTQTPRYLIKTRGQQVTLSCSPISGHRSVSWYQQTPGQGLQFLFEYFSETQRNKGNFPGRFSGRQFSNSRSEMNVSTLELGDSALYLCASSLVTGNSYEQYFGPGTRLTVT.

The chain employs TRBV2 and TRBJ1-1, with a tentative D call TRBD1 (5 bases). With 7 bases removed from V and 0 bases from J, the gap between germline ends came to 9 bases. Per germline, CDR1 SNHLY and CDR2 FYNNEI. The CDR3 runs to 13 residues. The CDR3 region has the DNA TGTGCCAGCACTTTGGACATGAACACTGAAGCTTTCTTT. It yields the protein CASTLDMNTEAFF.

The chain recombines TRBV5-1 with TRBJ2-5; 7 bases line up with TRBD1. CDR3 length equals 13 residues. V lost 3 bases to trimming and J lost 5 bases; unmatched junction nucleotides: 4. Germline CDR1 reads SGHRS; CDR2 reads YFSETQ. The CDR3 nucleotides are TGCGCCAGCAGCTCCGGACAGGAGGAGACCCAGTACTTC. This codes for CASSSGQEETQYF. Full variable domain (outside the CDR3, taken from reference TRBV5-1 and TRBJ2-5): KAGVTQTPRYLIKTRGQQVTLSCSPISGHRSVSWYQQTPGQGLQFLFEYFSETQRNKGNFPGRFSGRQFSNSRSEMNVSTLELGDSALYLCASSSGQEETQYFGPGTRLLVL.

The rearrangement uses TRBV6-1 and TRBJ1-3; 8 bases line up with TRBD1. The length of the CDR3 is 15 residues. The J segment lost 4 bases and the V segment lost 6 bases, leaving 8 bases of the junction unmatched. Germline lookup yields CDR1 MNHNS and CDR2 SASEGT. The CDR3 bases are TGTGCCAGCAGCGACGGGGACAGGTCGGGAAACACCATATATTTT. Its protein is CASSDGDRSGNTIYF.

The V gene is TRBV11-3, the J gene TRBJ2-1; no clear D gene. CDR1 and CDR2 (germline): SGHNT, YENEEA. The CDR3 is 12 residues long. Trimming took 5 bases from V and 8 from J, leaving 10 bases between them. The CDR3 region has the DNA TGTGCCAGCAGCGCTAGTGCGGATGAGCAGTTCTTC. Protein: CASSASADEQFF. The whole variable domain, filled in from reference TRBV11-3 and TRBJ2-1, reads EAGVVQSPRYKIIEKKQPVAFWCNPISGHNTLYWYLQNLGQGPELLIRYENEEAVDDSQLPKDRFSAERLKGVDSTLKIQPAELGDSAVYLCASSASADEQFFGPGTRLTVL.

This clone was observed a handful of times. The gene calls are TRBV6-5 and TRBJ2-7; D not resolved. The germline gives CDR1 MNHEY, CDR2 SVGAGI. Deletions cut 4 bases from V and 3 bases from J, with 10 bases between. This CDR3 spans 13 amino acids. The CDR3 is CASSSGIYYEQYF. For the CDR3, the DNA is TGTGCCAGCAGTTCTGGGATTTACTACGAGCAGTACTTC.

Concerning this clone itself: This same CDR3 is encoded by further DNA sequences in the sample. The CDR3 region has the DNA TGTGCCAGCAGTCCCACTAGCGGAAGCACAGATACGCAGTATTTT. Its translation: CASSPTSGSTDTQYF. This chain uses TRBV3-1 (or the pseudogene TRBV3-2) with TRBJ2-3, with 8 nucleotides matching TRBD2. The ends lost 6 bases at V and 0 bases at J; junction bases unmatched: 5. The CDR3 sequence is 15 residues long. From germline, CDR1 is LGHDT and CDR2 YNNKEL (reference sequence).

V and J are TRBV28 and TRBJ2-3, with TRBD1 matching 11 bases. Germline trimming cut 7 bases from V and 2 bases from J; bases unmatched to any gene: 5. Germline V gene sequence: CDR1 MDHEN, CDR2 SYDVKM. The CDR3 contains 15 residues. The chain's CDR3 is CASTPGQGATDTQYF. In nucleotides, the CDR3 is TGTGCCAGCACCCCTGGACAGGGGGCCACAGATACGCAGTATTTT.

V is TRBV28 and J is TRBJ1-1; a weak D match, TRBD1 (5 bases). Trimming shortened V by 5 bases and J by 5 bases, and 18 bases separated the two germline ends. Germline CDR1 MDHEN, CDR2 SYDVKM. The CDR3 extends over 15 amino acids. The DNA of the CDR3 is TGTGCCAGCAGTCCAATTCAGGGTTCTCGGACTGAAGCTTTCTTT. Its translation is CASSPIQGSRTEAFF.

The chain carries TRBV7-3 and TRBJ2-1; D is undetermined. Deletions cut 5 bases from V and 0 bases from J, with 11 bases between. This CDR3 spans 15 amino acids. Germline loops: CDR1 SGHTA, CDR2 FQGTGA. DNA for the CDR3: TGTGCCAGCAGCACAGACTCGAGCTCCTACAATGAGCAGTTCTTC. Residues: CASSTDSSSYNEQFF. Looking up the rest from reference TRBV7-3 and TRBJ2-1 gives the full variable domain: GAGVSQTPSNKVTEKGKYVELRCDPISGHTALYWYRQSLGQGPEFLIYFQGTGAADDSGLPNDRFFAVRPEGSVSTLKIQRTERGDSAVYLCASSTDSSSYNEQFFGPGTRLTVL.

The chain uses TRBV19 and TRBJ2-1; D might be TRBD1 (6 bases). V shed 5 bases and J shed 1 base, with 15 bases lying between them. The germline gives CDR1 LNHDA, CDR2 SQIVND (reference sequence). The CDR3 consists of 16 residues. The CDR3 loop is CASSPGVGKSYNEQFF. Written as DNA, the CDR3 is TGTGCCAGTAGTCCAGGGGTGGGAAAATCCTACAATGAGCAGTTCTTC.

This sequence joins TRBV7-2 and TRBJ1-2, with 7 bases fitting TRBD1. V lost 3 bases and J lost 6; bases outside the gene matches: 7. Germline CDR1 and CDR2: SGHTA and FQGNSA. CDR3 length: 14 residues. CDR3 nucleotide sequence: TGTGCCAGCAGCTTTAGGGGGCGGAACGATGGCTACACCTTC. Protein: CASSFRGRNDGYTF. The whole variable domain, remainder taken from reference TRBV7-2 and TRBJ1-2, is GAGVSQSPSNKVTEKGKDVELRCDPISGHTALYWYRQSLGQGLEFLIYFQGNSAPDKSGLPSDRFSAERTGGSVSTLTIQRTQQEDSAVYLCASSFRGRNDGYTFGSGTRLTVV.

The chain is built from TRBV7-9 and TRBJ1-3; perhaps TRBD1 as D (6 bases). Trimming shortened V by 1 base and J by 2 bases, and 15 bases separated the two germline ends. This CDR3 has 17 amino acids. Germline lookup yields CDR1 SEHNR and CDR2 FQNEAQ (reference sequence). As DNA, the CDR3 is TGTGCCAGCAGCTTAGTAGGTTCGGGGGCAGCTGGAAACACCATATATTTT. Residues: CASSLVGSGAAGNTIYF.